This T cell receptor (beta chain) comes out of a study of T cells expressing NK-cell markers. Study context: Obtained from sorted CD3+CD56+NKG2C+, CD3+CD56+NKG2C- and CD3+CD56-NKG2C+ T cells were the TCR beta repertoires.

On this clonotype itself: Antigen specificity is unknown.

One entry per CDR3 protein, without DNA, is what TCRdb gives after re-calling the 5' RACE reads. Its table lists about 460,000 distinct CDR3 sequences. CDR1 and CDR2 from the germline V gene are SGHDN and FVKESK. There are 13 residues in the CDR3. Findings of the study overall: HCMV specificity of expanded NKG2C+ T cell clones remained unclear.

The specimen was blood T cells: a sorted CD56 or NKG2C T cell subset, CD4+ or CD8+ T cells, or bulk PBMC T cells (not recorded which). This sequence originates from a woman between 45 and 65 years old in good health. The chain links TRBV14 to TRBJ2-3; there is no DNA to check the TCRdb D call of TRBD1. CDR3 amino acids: CASSTGGIDTQYF.